The clone carrying this T cell receptor (beta chain) was found a few times. Its cognate antigen is unknown. CDR3 length: 13 amino acids. Trimming removed 7 bases from V and 3 bases from J; junction bases left unmatched: 7. CDR1 SQVTM and CDR2 ANQGSEA come from the germline V gene. The TCR beta libraries were generated through quantitative 5'-RACE incorporating molecular barcodes. In TCRdb, the 5' RACE reads were re-called with MiXCR into one record per CDR3 protein. Of 470,000 or so distinct CDR3 sequences in the sample, roughly 26% were seen once. These data belong to a study of CD8 T cells in ankylosing spondylitis. Points from the study as a whole: A TCR beta motif of under ten highly homologous variants seemed to mark ankylosing spondylitis blood. In synovial fluid and blood from reactive arthritis, some motif variants were previously reported. Disease-linked clones bore a CD8+ phenotype, appearing relatively rarely in peripheral blood.

The TCR comes from a male donor with ankylosing spondylitis. This chain links TRBV29-1 with TRBJ2-3; 7 nucleotides line up with TRBD1. The sequenced sample was blood, either unsorted or a sorted T cell fraction (not recorded which). The CDR3 DNA sequence: TGCAGCGGAGGGACAGTACTAACAGATACGCAGTATTTT. It specifies CSGGTVLTDTQYF.